This T cell receptor beta chain emerged from a study of T cell responses to AZD1222 COVID-19 vaccine. The study, taken as a whole, reports: Donors in the cohort were predominantly white British and more often female, and clonal diversity was possibly underestimated. Nearly half of spike-specific TCRs reportedly target unmutated variant regions. Rises in breadth and depth of Spike-specific TCRs came after two AZD1222 doses. Spike regions recognized by vaccine-associated CD4 TCRs spanned the protein, led by 160-218 and 743-854.

In regard to this clone: Its antigen remains unidentified.

Assay used: immunoSEQ multiplex PCR; TCRdb lists only in-frame clones, some missing. In the table there are about 40,000 clones, 80% to 90% of which are singletons. V was clipped by 5 bases and J by 1 base; unmatched bases: 9. The CDR3 length is 16 residues. Germline V gene sequence: CDR1 SGHTA, CDR2 FQGNSA. This chain joins TRBV7-2 and TRBJ2-3, with 7 positions matching TRBD2. The clonotype was recovered from an adult who received the MenACWY meningococcal vaccine as a control. Here the sequenced sample was peripheral blood, taken 28 days after the second dose of the MenACWY control vaccine. The CDR3, as DNA: TGTGCCAGCAGCCCCGGACTAGTAGGGGGCACAGATACGCAGTATTTT. Its translation is CASSPGLVGGTDTQYF.